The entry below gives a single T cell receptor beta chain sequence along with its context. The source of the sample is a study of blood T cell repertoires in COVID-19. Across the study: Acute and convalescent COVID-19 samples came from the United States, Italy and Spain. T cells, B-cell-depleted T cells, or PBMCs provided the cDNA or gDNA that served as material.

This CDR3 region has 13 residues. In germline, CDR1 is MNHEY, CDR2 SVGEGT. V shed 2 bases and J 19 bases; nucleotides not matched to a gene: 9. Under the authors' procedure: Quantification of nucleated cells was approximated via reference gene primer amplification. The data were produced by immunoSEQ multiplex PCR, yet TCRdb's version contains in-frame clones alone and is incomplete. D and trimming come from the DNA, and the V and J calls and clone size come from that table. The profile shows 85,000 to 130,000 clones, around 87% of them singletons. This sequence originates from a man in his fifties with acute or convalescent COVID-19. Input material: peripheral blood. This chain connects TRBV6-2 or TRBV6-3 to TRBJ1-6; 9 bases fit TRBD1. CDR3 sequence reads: CASSYSGQGIDHF. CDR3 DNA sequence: TGTGCCAGCAGTTACAGCGGACAGGGGATCGATCACTTT.